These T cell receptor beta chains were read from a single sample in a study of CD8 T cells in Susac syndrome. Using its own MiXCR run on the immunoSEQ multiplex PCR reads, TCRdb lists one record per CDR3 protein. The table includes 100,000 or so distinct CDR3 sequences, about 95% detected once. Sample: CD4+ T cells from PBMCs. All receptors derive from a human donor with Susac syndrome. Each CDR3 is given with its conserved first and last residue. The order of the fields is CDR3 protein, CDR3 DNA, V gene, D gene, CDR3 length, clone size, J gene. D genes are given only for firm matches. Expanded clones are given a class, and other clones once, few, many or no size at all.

CDR3: CSARRPSEIADTQYF; DNA: TGCAGTGCTAGACGGCCTAGCGAGATAGCAGATACGCAGTATTTT; V: TRBV20-1; D: NA; length: 15; size: NA; J: TRBJ2-3
CDR3: CASSEAGGATAEQYF; DNA: TGTGCCAGCAGTGAGGCAGGGGGCGCGACGGCCGAGCAGTACTTC; V: TRBV2; D: TRBD1; length: 15; size: NA; J: TRBJ2-7
CDR3: CASSYLYEQYF; DNA: TGTGCCAGCAGTTATCTCTACGAGCAGTACTTC; V: TRBV6-6; D: NA; length: 11; size: few; J: TRBJ2-7
CDR3: CASSVGQVNTEAFF; DNA: TGTGCCAGCAGCGTTGGACAGGTGAACACTGAAGCTTTCTTT; V: TRBV9; D: TRBD1; length: 14; size: NA; J: TRBJ1-1
CDR3: CASSRSGASTDTQYF; DNA: TGTGCCAGTAGTAGGAGCGGGGCCAGCACAGATACGCAGTATTTT; V: TRBV19; D: TRBD2; length: 15; size: NA; J: TRBJ2-3
CDR3: CAAGEYTIYF; DNA: TGTGCCGCCGGTGAATACACCATATATTTT; V: TRBV6-5; D: NA; length: 10; size: NA; J: TRBJ1-3
CDR3: CSAPGTGNGANVLTF; DNA: TGCAGTGCTCCCGGGACAGGGAACGGGGCCAACGTCCTGACTTTC; V: TRBV20-1; D: TRBD1; length: 15; size: NA; J: TRBJ2-6
CDR3: CASAMGQPQHF; DNA: TGTGCCAGCGCGATGGGTCAGCCCCAGCATTTT; V: TRBV6-6; D: NA; length: 11; size: NA; J: TRBJ1-5
CDR3: CASRRNSTDTQYF; DNA: TGTGCCAGCAGACGGAACAGCACAGATACGCAGTATTTT; V: TRBV3-1; D: NA; length: 13; size: NA; J: TRBJ2-3
CDR3: CASSLMGSGDTQYF; DNA: TGTGCCAGCAGCTTAATGGGTAGCGGGGATACGCAGTATTTT; V: TRBV11-2; D: TRBD2; length: 14; size: NA; J: TRBJ2-3
CDR3: CASSLVTGPSPLHF; DNA: TGTGCCAGCAGCTTAGTGACAGGGCCCTCACCCCTCCACTTT; V: TRBV7-8; D: TRBD1; length: 14; size: NA; J: TRBJ1-6
CDR3: CASSFPSSYEQYF; DNA: TGTGCCAGCAGTTTCCCGAGCTCCTACGAGCAGTACTTC; V: TRBV28; D: NA; length: 13; size: NA; J: TRBJ2-7
CDR3: CSARDDRTTGELFF; DNA: TGCAGTGCCCGAGACGACAGAACCACCGGGGAGCTGTTTTTT; V: TRBV20-1; D: NA; length: 14; size: NA; J: TRBJ2-2
CDR3: CSARDGGLGSNEKLFF; DNA: TGCAGTGCTAGAGATGGGGGGCTCGGGTCAAATGAAAAACTGTTTTTT; V: TRBV20-1; D: NA; length: 16; size: NA; J: TRBJ1-4
CDR3: CASSRTGGNEQFF; DNA: TGTGCCAGCAGCCGGACAGGGGGCAATGAGCAGTTCTTC; V: TRBV11-1; D: TRBD1; length: 13; size: NA; J: TRBJ2-1
CDR3: CASSGANPGTAPNQPQHF; DNA: TGTGCCAGCAGTGGTGCCAACCCTGGGACGGCGCCTAATCAGCCCCAGCATTTT; V: TRBV6-2/TRBV6-3; D: NA; length: 18; size: NA; J: TRBJ1-5
CDR3: CASRWGPQSNSPLHF; DNA: TGTGCCAGCAGGTGGGGGCCGCAGTCTAATTCACCCCTCCACTTT; V: TRBV6-5; D: NA; length: 15; size: NA; J: TRBJ1-6